The T cell receptor beta chain under discussion was sequenced for a study of radiotherapy plus CTLA-4 blockade in lung cancer. Findings and limits, study-wide: In blood, tumor-derived TCR clones expanded after radiotherapy plus ipilimumab.

With regard to this clone: Its antigen is currently unknown.

J lost 4 bases, V lost 3 bases, and 6 bases had no gene match. CDR3 length equals 16 residues. CDR1 and CDR2 from the germline V gene are SGHNT and YYREEE (reference sequence). Some clones are missing from TCRdb's copy, which holds only in-frame ones; the method was immunoSEQ multiplex PCR. Here the sample spans roughly 50,000 clones, over 75% being singletons. V gene TRBV5-4 combines with J gene TRBJ2-2; 10 bases agree with TRBD2. Sample: peripheral blood, taken from a patient treated with radiotherapy plus ipilimumab. This clonotype originated in a human donor with non-small cell lung cancer whose response to radiotherapy plus ipilimumab could not be evaluated. The CDR3 DNA sequence: TGTGCCAGCAGCTCAAGCGGGGGGGCCTCCACCGGGGAGCTGTTTTTT. This codes for CASSSSGGASTGELFF.